This T cell receptor (beta chain) is from a study of response to subunit inactivated influenza vaccine. Overall study results and limits: Authors proposed each seasonal influenza vaccination draws in few new T cells.

TCRdb fed the RT-PCR reads into MiXCR, producing one record per CDR3 protein. The sample has about 700,000 distinct CDR3 sequences; approximately 14% are singletons. Comment on this clonotype: Its antigen is not identified.

This TCR derives from a man between 50 and 59 years old who received an inactivated influenza vaccine. The sample was PBMCs from blood, taken 11 to 12 days after vaccination.

The DNA of the CDR3 is TGTGCCAGCAGTTACTCGAACAGGGCGTCGTACGAGCAGTACTTC. Protein sequence: CASSYSNRASYEQYF. V gene TRBV6-5 combines with J gene TRBJ2-7; the D gene is possibly TRBD1 (6 bases). The V end lost 0 bases, the J end lost 4 bases, and 13 bases lay between the germline ends. Germline CDR1 and CDR2: MNHEY and SVGAGI. CDR3 length: 15 amino acids.